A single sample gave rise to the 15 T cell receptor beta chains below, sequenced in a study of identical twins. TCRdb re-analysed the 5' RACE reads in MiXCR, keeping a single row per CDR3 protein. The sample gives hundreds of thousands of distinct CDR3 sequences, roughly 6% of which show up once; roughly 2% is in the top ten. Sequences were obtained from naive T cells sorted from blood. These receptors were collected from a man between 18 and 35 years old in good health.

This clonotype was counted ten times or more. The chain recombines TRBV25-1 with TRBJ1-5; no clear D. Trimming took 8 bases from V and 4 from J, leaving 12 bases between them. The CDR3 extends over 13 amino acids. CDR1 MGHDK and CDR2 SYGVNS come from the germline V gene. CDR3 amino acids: CASGGHNNQPQHF. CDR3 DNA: TGTGCCAGCGGTGGCCACAATAATCAGCCCCAGCATTTT.

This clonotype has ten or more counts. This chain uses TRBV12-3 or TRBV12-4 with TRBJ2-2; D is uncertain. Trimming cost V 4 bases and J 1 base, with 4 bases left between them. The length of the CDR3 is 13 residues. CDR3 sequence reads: CASSSMNTGELFF. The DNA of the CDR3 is TGTGCCAGCAGTTCTATGAACACCGGGGAGCTGTTTTTT.

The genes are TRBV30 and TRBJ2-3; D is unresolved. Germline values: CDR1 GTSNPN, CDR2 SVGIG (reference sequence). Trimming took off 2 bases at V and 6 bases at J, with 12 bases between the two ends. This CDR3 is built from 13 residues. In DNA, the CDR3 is TGTGCCTGGAGTAAAAGGCTGGCGGATACGCAGTATTTT. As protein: CAWSKRLADTQYF.

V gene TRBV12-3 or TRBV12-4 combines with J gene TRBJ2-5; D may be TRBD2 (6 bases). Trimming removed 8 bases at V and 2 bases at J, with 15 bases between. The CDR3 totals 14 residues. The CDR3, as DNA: TGTGCCAGCGGCATTGGGACTGAACAAGAGACCCAGTACTTC. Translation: CASGIGTEQETQYF.

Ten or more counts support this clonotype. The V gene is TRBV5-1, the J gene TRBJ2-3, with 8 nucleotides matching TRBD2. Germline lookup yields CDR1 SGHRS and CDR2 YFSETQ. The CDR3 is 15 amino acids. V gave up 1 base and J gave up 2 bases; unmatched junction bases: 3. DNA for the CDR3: TGCGCCAGCAGCTTGATTAGCGGGAACACAGATACGCAGTATTTT. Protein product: CASSLISGNTDTQYF.

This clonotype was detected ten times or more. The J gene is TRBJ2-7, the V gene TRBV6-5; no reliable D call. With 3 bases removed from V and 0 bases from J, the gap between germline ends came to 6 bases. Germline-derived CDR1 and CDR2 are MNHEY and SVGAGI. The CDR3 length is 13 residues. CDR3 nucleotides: TGTGCCAGCAGTTATGGGGTCTCCTACGAGCAGTACTTC. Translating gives CASSYGVSYEQYF.

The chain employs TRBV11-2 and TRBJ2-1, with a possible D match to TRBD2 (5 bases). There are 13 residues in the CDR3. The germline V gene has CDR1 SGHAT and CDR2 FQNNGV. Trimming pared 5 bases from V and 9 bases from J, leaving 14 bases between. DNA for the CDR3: TGTGCCAGCAGCGGACTCGGTAGAGCTGAGCAGTTCTTC. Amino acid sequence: CASSGLGRAEQFF.

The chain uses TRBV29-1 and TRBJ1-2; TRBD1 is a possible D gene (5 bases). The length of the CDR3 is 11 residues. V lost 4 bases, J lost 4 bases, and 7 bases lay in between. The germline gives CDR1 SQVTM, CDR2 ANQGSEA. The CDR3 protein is CSVGGSYGYTF. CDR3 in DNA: TGCAGCGTTGGGGGGTCCTATGGCTACACCTTC.

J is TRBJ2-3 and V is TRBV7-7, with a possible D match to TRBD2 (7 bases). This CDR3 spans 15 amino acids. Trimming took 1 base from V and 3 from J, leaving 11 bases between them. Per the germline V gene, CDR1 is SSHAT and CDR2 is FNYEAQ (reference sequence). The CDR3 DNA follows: TGTGCCAGCAGCTTAGGGCGGGGGCGGACAGATACGCAGTATTTT. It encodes CASSLGRGRTDTQYF.

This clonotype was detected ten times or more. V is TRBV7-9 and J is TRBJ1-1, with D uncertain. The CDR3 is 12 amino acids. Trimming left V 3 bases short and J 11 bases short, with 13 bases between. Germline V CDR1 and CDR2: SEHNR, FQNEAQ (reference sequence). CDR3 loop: CASSFRAGEAFF. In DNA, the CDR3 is TGTGCCAGCAGCTTCCGGGCTGGTGAGGCTTTCTTT.

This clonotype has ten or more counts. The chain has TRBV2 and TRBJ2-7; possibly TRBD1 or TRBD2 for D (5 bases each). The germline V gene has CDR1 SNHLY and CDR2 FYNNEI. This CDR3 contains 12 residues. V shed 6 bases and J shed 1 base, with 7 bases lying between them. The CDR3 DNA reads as TGTGCCAGCAGGGGGGTATCCTACGAGCAGTACGTC. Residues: CASRGVSYEQYV.

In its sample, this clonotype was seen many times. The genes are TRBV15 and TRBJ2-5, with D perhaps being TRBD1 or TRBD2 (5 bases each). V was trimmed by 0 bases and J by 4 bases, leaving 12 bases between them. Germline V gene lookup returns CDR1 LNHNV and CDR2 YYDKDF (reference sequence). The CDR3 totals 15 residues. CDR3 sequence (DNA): TGTGCCACCAGCAGAGATGGCCGGGGCGGAGAGACCCAGTACTTC. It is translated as CATSRDGRGGETQYF.

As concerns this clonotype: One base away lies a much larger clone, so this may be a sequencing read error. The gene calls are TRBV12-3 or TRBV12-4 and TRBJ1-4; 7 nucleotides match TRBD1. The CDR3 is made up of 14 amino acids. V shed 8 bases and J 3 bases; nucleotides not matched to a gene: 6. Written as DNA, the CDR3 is TGTGCCAGCGGGGACAGATGCTCTAATGAAAAACTGTTTTTT. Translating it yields CASGDRCSNEKLFF.

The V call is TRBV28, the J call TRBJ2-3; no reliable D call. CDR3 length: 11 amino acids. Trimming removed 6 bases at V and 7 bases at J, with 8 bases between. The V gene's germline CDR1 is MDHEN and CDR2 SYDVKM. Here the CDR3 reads CASRDDYTQYF. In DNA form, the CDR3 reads TGTGCCAGCAGGGACGATTATACGCAGTATTTT.

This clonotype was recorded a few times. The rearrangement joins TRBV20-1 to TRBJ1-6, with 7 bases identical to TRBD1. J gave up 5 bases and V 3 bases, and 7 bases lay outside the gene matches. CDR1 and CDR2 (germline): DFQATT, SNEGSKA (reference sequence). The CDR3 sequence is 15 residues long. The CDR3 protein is CSASLKDRDNSPLHF. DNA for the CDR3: TGCAGTGCTAGTCTCAAAGACAGGGATAATTCACCCCTCCACTTT.